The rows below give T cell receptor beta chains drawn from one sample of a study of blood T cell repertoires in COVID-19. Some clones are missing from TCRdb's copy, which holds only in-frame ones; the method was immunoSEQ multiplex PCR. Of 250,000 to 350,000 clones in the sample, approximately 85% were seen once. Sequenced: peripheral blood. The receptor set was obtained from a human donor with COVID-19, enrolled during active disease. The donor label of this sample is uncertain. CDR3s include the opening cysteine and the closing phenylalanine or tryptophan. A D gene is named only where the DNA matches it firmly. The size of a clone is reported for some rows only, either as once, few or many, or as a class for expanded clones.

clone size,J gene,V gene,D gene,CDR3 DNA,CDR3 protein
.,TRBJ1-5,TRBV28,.,TGTGCCAGCCGAGGAGGTGGGAAACAGCCCCAGCATTTT,CASRGGGKQPQHF
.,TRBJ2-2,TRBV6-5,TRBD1,TGTGCCACCGACAGGGGTGGCACCGGGGAGCTGTTTTTT,CATDRGGTGELFF
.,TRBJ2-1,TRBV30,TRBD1,TGTGCCTGGAGCACGGGACAGACGTACAATGAGCAGTTCTTC,CAWSTGQTYNEQFF
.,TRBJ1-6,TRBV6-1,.,TGTGCCAGCAGTGATCTCCCCTCGTCACCCCTCCACTTT,CASSDLPSSPLHF
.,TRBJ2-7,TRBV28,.,TGTGCCAGCAGTCTACCGGGACACCCGCTCTACGAGCAGTACTTC,CASSLPGHPLYEQYF
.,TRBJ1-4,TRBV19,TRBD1,TGTGCCAGTAGTATCCGACAGGGAAGAGAAAAACTGTTTTTT,CASSIRQGREKLFF
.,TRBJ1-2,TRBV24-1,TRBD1,TGTGCCACCAGTGCAGGGGGCGGCTATGGCTACACCTTC,CATSAGGGYGYTF
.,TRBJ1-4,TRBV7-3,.,TGTGCCAGCAGCTTAACGGGGGGGACCGGAGAAAAACTGTTTTTT,CASSLTGGTGEKLFF
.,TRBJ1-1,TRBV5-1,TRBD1,TGCGCCAGCAGCCCGGACAGGGGCCTAGTTTCGAACACTGAAGCTTTCTTT,CASSPDRGLVSNTEAFF
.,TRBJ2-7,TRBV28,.,TGTGCCAGCAGTCTGGGCCCAAATTACGAGCAGTACTTC,CASSLGPNYEQYF
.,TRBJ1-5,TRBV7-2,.,TGTGCCAGCAGCTTAACGAGTCAGCCCCAGCATTTT,CASSLTSQPQHF
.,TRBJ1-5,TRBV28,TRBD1,TGTGCCAGCAGACTGGACAGGGTCGGTCAGCCCCAGCATTTT,CASRLDRVGQPQHF
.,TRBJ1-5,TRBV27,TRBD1,TGTGCCAGCAGTTTATCGGCCCCGCTTAGGACAGGAATAGGATATGGCAATCAGCCCCAGCATTTT,CASSLSAPLRTGIGYGNQPQHF
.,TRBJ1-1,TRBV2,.,TGTGCCAGCAGTGGAAATCTCCGACAGGCCACTGAAGCTTTCTTT,CASSGNLRQATEAFF
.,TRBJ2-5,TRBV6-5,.,TGTGCCGGGAGTTTTGTGTCGCAAGAGACCCAGTACTTC,CAGSFVSQETQYF
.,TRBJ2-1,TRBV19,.,TGTGCCAGTTCCGGACTTTCCGGGAGCTCCTACAATGAGCAGTTCTTC,CASSGLSGSSYNEQFF
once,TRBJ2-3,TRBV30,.,TGTGCCTGGACCCCAGGGGGGGATACGCAGTATTTT,CAWTPGGDTQYF
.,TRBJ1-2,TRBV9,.,TGTGCCAGCAGCGTATCTCCAGGGGCGGAGGATGGCTACACCTTC,CASSVSPGAEDGYTF
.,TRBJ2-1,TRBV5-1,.,TGCGCCAGCAGCGGAGACGTTCGACAGAATGATGAGCAGTTCTTC,CASSGDVRQNDEQFF
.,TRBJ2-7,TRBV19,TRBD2,TGTGCCAGTAGTCTAGGACTAGCGGGTTATTACGAGCAGTACTTC,CASSLGLAGYYEQYF
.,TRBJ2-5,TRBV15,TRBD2,TGTGCCACCAGCAGAGGTGGACTAGCGGGAGGCCAAGAGACCCAGTACTTC,CATSRGGLAGGQETQYF
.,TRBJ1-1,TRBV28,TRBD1,TGTGCCAGCAGTGTACCCGGGACAGGGGGCACTGAAGCTTTCTTT,CASSVPGTGGTEAFF
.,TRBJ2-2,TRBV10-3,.,TGTGCCATCAGTGAGTCCACCCGACAGGCGAACACCGGGGAGCTGTTTTTT,CAISESTRQANTGELFF
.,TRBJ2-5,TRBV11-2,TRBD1,TGTGCCAGCAGCTTAGGTCTTGCAGGGGGCCGAGAGACCCAGTACTTC,CASSLGLAGGRETQYF
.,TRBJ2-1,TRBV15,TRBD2,TGTGCCACCAGCATCCCGGGACTAGCGGGATCCAATGAGCAGTTCTTC,CATSIPGLAGSNEQFF
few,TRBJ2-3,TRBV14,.,TGTGCCAGCAGCCCCCTACAGCGGCCCTTTTCGAATACGCAGTATTTT,CASSPLQRPFSNTQYF
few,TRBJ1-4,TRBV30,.,TGTGCCTGGAGTGTACCCCTGACGGGGGTTAGGAAAAAACTGTTTTTT,CAWSVPLTGVRKKLFF
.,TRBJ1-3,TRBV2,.,TGTGCCAGCAGGGCAGGGGTGCTCTCTGGAAACACCATATATTTT,CASRAGVLSGNTIYF
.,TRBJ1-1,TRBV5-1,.,TGCGCCAGCAGCTTGGCAGGGGCGCATTTCGACACTGAAGCTTTCTTT,CASSLAGAHFDTEAFF